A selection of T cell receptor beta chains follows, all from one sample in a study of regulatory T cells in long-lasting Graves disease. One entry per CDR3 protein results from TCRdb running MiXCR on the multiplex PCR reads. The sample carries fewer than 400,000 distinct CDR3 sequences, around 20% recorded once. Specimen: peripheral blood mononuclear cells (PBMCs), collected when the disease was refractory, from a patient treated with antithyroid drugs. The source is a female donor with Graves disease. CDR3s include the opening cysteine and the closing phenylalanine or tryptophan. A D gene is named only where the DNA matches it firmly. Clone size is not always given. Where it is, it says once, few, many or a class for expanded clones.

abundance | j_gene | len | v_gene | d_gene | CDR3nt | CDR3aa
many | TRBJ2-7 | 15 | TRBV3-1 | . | TGTGCCAGCAGGCAGACTCGATCTAGCTCCTACGAGCAGTACTTC | CASRQTRSSSYEQYF
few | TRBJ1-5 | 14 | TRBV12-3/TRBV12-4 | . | TGTGCCAGCAGTTTAGAACCGGGCAACCAGCCCCAGCATTTT | CASSLEPGNQPQHF
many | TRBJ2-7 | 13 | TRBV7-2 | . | TGTGCCAGCAGCCCCCTTCGGGGCTACGAGCAGTACTTC | CASSPLRGYEQYF
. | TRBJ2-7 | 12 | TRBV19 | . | TGTGCCGGTAGTGCCTCCGGAGGCGAGCAGTACTTC | CAGSASGGEQYF
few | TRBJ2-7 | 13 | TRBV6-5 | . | TGTGCCAGCAGTTACTCGTCTCGAGTTCAGCAGTACTTC | CASSYSSRVQQYF
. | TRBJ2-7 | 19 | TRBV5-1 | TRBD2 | TGCGCCAGCAGCTTGCTGGGACTAGCGGGAGGGGTCACCTCCTACGAGCAGTACTTC | CASSLLGLAGGVTSYEQYF
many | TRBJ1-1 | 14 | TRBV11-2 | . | TGTGCCAGCAGTCTCGGACAACAAAACACTGAAGCTTTCTTT | CASSLGQQNTEAFF
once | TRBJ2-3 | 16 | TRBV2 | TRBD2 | TGTGCCAGCAGCCCGATATCGGGGGAGGGTACAGATACGCAGTATTTT | CASSPISGEGTDTQYF
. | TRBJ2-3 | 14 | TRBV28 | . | TGTGCCAGCAGTGTCAGCTCCCGCCCAGATACGCAGTATTTT | CASSVSSRPDTQYF
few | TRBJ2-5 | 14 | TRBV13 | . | TGTGCCAGCAGCTTTCGAAATAATCAAGAGACCCAGTACTTC | CASSFRNNQETQYF
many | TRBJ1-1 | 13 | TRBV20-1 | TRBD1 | TGCAGTGCCATGACAGGGGGTGTGACTGAAGCTTTCTTT | CSAMTGGVTEAFF
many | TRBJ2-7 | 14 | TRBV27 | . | TGTGCCAGCAGTTTATCAGCTCCGGGTTCCGAGCAGTACTTC | CASSLSAPGSEQYF
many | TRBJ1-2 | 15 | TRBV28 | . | TGTGCCAGCAGAGTGAACGTTGGGGGTAACTATGGCTACACCTTC | CASRVNVGGNYGYTF
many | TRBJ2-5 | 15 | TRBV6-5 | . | TGTGCCAGCAGTTACCAAGGCGGAGCGCAAGAGACCCAGTACTTC | CASSYQGGAQETQYF
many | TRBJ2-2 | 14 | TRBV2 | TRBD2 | TGTGCCAGCAGGCCGAGGACTAGCGGCGGGGAGCTGTTTTTT | CASRPRTSGGELFF
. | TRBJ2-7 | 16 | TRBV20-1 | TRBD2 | TGCAGTGCTAGAGATCAGGGGACTAGCTGGCGCTACGAGCAGTACTTC | CSARDQGTSWRYEQYF
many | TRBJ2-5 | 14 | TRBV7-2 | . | TGTGCCAGGCCGGGAGGACAGGGAGGAGAGACCCAGTACTTC | CARPGGQGGETQYF
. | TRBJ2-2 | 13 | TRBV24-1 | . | TGTGCCACCAGTGATGGCGCCACCGGGGAGCTGTTTTTT | CATSDGATGELFF
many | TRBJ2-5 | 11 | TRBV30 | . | TGTGCCTGGACAGATAAAGAGACCCAGTACTTC | CAWTDKETQYF
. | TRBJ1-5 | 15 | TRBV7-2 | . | TGTGCCAGCAGCTTAGCTGTAACAGGGTACCAGCCCCAGCATTTT | CASSLAVTGYQPQHF
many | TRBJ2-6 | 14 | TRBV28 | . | TGTGCCAGCGGGGCCTATACTGGGGCCAACGTCCTGACTTTC | CASGAYTGANVLTF
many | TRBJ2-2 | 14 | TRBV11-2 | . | TGTGCCAGCAGCCTCGCTGCGGGCACCGGGGAGCTGTTTTTT | CASSLAAGTGELFF
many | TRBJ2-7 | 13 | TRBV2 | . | TGTGCCAGCAGTAGTGGGAGTCACTACGAGCAGTACTTC | CASSSGSHYEQYF
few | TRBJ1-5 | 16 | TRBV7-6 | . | TGTGCCAGCAGCCCACTTAGTGGCTATAGCAATCAGCCCCAGCATTTT | CASSPLSGYSNQPQHF
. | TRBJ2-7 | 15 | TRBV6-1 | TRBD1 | TGTGCCAGCAATCCCGGACAGGACCCCTCCTACGAGCAGTACTTC | CASNPGQDPSYEQYF
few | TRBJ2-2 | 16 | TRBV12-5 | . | TGTGCTAGTGGACTTACCGGGACCGCAGAACCCGGGGAGCTGTTTTTT | CASGLTGTAEPGELFF
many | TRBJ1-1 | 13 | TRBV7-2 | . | TGTGCCAGCAGCTTAGCGCTGACGGCTGAAGCTTTCTTT | CASSLALTAEAFF
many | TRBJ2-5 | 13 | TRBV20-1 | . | TGCAGTGCTAGCGGGACAACCCAAGAGACCCAGTACTTC | CSASGTTQETQYF
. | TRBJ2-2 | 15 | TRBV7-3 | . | TGTGCCAGCAGCCATTCCGGCGGAAACACCGGGGAGCTGTTTTTT | CASSHSGGNTGELFF
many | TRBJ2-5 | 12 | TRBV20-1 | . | TGCAGTGCTAGACCCGGGGCGGAGACCCAGTACTTC | CSARPGAETQYF
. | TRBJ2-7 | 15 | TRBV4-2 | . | TGTGCCAGCAGCCCCCCGGAACCGTCCTCCTACGAGCAGTACTTC | CASSPPEPSSYEQYF
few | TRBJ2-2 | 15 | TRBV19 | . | TGTGCCAGTAGTATAGTGGGCCGGAACACCGGGGAGCTGTTTTTT | CASSIVGRNTGELFF
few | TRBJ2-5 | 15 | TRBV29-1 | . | TGCAGCGTTGAACTATCAGGGATTCTTAAAGAGACCCAGTACTTC | CSVELSGILKETQYF
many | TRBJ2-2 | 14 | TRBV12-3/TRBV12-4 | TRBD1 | TGTGCCAGCAGACCGGACAGGGGGCCCGGGGAGCTGTTTTTT | CASRPDRGPGELFF
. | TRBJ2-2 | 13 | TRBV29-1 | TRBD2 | TGCAGCGTTGAAGCGGGAGGGCACGGGGAGCTGTTTTTT | CSVEAGGHGELFF
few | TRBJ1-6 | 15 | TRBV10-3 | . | TGTGCCATCAGTGAGGGCCCGATCTATAATTCACCCCTCCACTTT | CAISEGPIYNSPLHF
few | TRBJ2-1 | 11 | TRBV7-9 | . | TGTGCCAGCAGGATCGGGACCACCTGGATCTTC | CASRIGTTWIF
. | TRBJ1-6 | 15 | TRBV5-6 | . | TGTGCCAGCAGCATTGTTGCGGTGGGTGATTCACCCCTCCACTTT | CASSIVAVGDSPLHF
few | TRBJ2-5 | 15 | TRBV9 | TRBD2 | TGTGCCAGCAGCGTGGGGACTATTACCCAAGAGACCCAGTACTTC | CASSVGTITQETQYF
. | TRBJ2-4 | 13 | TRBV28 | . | TGTGCCAGCCAGAGCGGGGCCAAAAACATTCAGTACTTC | CASQSGAKNIQYF
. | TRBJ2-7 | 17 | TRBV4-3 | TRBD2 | TGCGCCAGCAGCCAAGAAGGTCCGGGAGGGCCTTCGTACGAGCAGTACTTC | CASSQEGPGGPSYEQYF
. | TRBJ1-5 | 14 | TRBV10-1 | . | TGCGCCAGCGCGCAACGGGACGAAGATCAGCCCCAGGATTTT | CASAQRDEDQPQDF
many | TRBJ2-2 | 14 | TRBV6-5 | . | TGTGCCAGCAGTTACGTGGTGGGCTCCGGGGAGCTGTTTTTT | CASSYVVGSGELFF
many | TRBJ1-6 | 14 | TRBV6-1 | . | TGTGCCAGCACACCGGGACGGGATAATTCACCCCTCCACTTT | CASTPGRDNSPLHF
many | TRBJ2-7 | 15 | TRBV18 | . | TGTGCCAGCTCACCTGGGACAACCGACCGATACGAGCAGTACTTC | CASSPGTTDRYEQYF
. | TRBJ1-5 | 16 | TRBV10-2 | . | TGCGCCAGCAGTGAGCCCACAGGGATAAGCAATCAGCCCCAGCATTTT | CASSEPTGISNQPQHF